This T cell receptor (beta chain) was sequenced for a study of human T cells and chemical hapten exposure. Regarding time point: patch test 2, 6 weeks after DPC sensitization. Treatment of the sample: therapeutic diphenylcyclopropenone sensitization with weekly scalp DPC. The V gene's germline CDR1 is DFQATT and CDR2 SNEGSKA (reference sequence). V shed 4 bases and J 4 bases; nucleotides not matched to a gene: 9. The CDR3 has 14 amino acids. TCRdb called the RACE reads again in MiXCR, with one record for every CDR3 protein. The data show around 82,000 distinct CDR3 sequences, less than 8.5% seen once. This clonotype has a count of ten or more.

The chain recombines TRBV20-1 with TRBJ1-2, with TRBD1 identical over 7 bases. This clonotype was obtained from a woman aged 25 to 45 with alopecia areata. Some clones in this sample may be carry-over from other donors' samples. The specimen comprised whole blood, sampled in connection with sensitization to the hapten diphenylcyclopropenone (DPC). The CDR3 DNA reads as TGCAGTGCTACCCCCCAACAGGGGACCTATGGCTACACCTTC. Amino acids: CSATPQQGTYGYTF.